This section outlines one T cell receptor beta chain sequence together with its context. This sample is part of a study of CD8+ T cells in alopecia areata. V lost 5 bases and J 0 bases, leaving 21 bases between the germline ends. The CDR3 spans 18 residues. Alopecia areata patients had lesional scalp punch biopsies and peripheral blood taken from them. RNA was extracted and reverse transcribed into cDNA as the sequencing template. Profiling relied on immunoSEQ multiplex PCR, and the TCRdb table lists in-frame clones only, not all of them. The repertoire holds approximately 59,000 clones, with about 44% as singletons.

This TCR was recovered from a human donor with alopecia areata. This chain joins TRBV6-7 and TRBJ2-3; TRBD2 is a possible D gene (5 bases). TRBV6-7 carries the ORF label, with uncertain function. The source material was CD8+ T cells sorted from blood, sampled at week 0. CDR3 sequence reads: CASSPTYSAVKSTDTQYF. The CDR3 DNA reads as TGTGCCAGCAGTCCTACGTACTCAGCGGTTAAAAGCACAGATACGCAGTATTTT.